This T cell receptor beta chain derives from a study of OX40 agonist ivuxolimab in advanced cancers. Notes on the study in general: With doses of 0.1-3.0 mg/kg, partial responders showed among the lowest clonal expansion.

The CDR3 consists of 14 residues. The germline V and J ends were trimmed by 1 base and 8 bases, with 15 bases remaining between them. Germline CDR1 reads LGHNA; CDR2 reads YNFKEQ. Using immunoSEQ multiplex PCR, the repertoire was profiled, and TCRdb retains in-frame clones only, with some absent. The table shows under 80,000 clones, with roughly 90% occurring only once. To note about this clone: Its target is unknown.

This clonotype was obtained from an adult with an advanced solid tumor such as melanoma, head and neck, liver or kidney cancer. The source was CD4+ or CD8+ T cells sorted from blood, collected in a trial of the OX40 agonist ivuxolimab. The chain has TRBV4-2 and TRBJ2-7, with D tentatively TRBD1 (5 bases). DNA of the CDR3: TGTGCCAGCAGCCAAGGGGTGGGGCCGTCTCAGCAGTACTTC. Its protein is CASSQGVGPSQQYF.